Presented here are 28 T cell receptor beta chains from one specimen sequenced in a study of blood T cell repertoires in COVID-19 (TCRdb year 2020). Receptors were amplified or captured by the immunoSEQ multiplex PCR assay. TCRdb mirrors the immuneACCESS table, restricted to in-frame sequences. Some clones are absent from its copies; in checked studies, under half trace to an unresolved V gene, and the reason for the others is unknown. The sample table lists about 190,000 clones, under 85% of them with a count of one. The leading ten clones occupy about 5.7% of the sample. Material: peripheral blood. The receptor set was obtained from a woman aged 40 to 55 with acute or convalescent COVID-19.

This chain uses TRBV6-6 with TRBJ1-1, with a tentative D call TRBD1 (5 bases). V lost 4 bases and J lost 8, with 14 bases in between. The CDR3 runs 13 residues. The germline gives CDR1 MNHNY, CDR2 SVGAGI (reference sequence). The CDR3 DNA reads TGTGCCAGCAGTTTCTTCGGGGGTGCAGAAGCTTTCTTT. It is translated as CASSFFGGAEAFF.

V usage is TRBV5-1 and J usage is TRBJ2-2; D may be TRBD1 (5 bases). Germline CDR1 reads SGHRS; CDR2 reads YFSETQ. CDR3 length equals 17 residues. V lost 4 bases and J 2 bases, leaving 18 bases between the germline ends. CDR3 residues: CASSERYGAANTGELFF. The CDR3 DNA reads as TGCGCCAGCAGCGAACGCTATGGGGCAGCAAACACCGGGGAGCTGTTTTTT. The full variable domain, with the rest looked up from reference TRBV5-1 and TRBJ2-2, is KAGVTQTPRYLIKTRGQQVTLSCSPISGHRSVSWYQQTPGQGLQFLFEYFSETQRNKGNFPGRFSGRQFSNSRSEMNVSTLELGDSALYLCASSERYGAANTGELFFGEGSRLTVL.

This rearrangement joins TRBV29-1 to TRBJ2-5; 9 bases fit TRBD2. The CDR3 is made up of 11 amino acids. Germline CDR1 reads SQVTM; CDR2 reads ANQGSEA. V lost 7 bases and J lost 7; bases outside the gene matches: 4. The CDR3 nucleotides read TGCAGCGCCGGGCGGGGGGGGACCCAGTACTTC. Protein: CSAGRGGTQYF.

The chain couples TRBV11-2 to TRBJ2-7; the match to TRBD2 covers 7 bases. Losses at the gene ends were 7 bases for V and 6 bases for J; bases not matched to a gene: 18. The V gene's germline CDR1 is SGHAT and CDR2 FQNNGV. The CDR3 consists of 16 residues. CDR3 residues: CASNPVAGVPLAEQYF. As DNA, the CDR3 is TGTGCCAGCAACCCTGTCGCGGGAGTACCACTTGCCGAGCAGTACTTC.

V gene TRBV2 combines with J gene TRBJ2-2; the D is unclear. This CDR3 has 12 amino acids. From germline, CDR1 is SNHLY and CDR2 FYNNEI. Trimming stripped 6 bases from V and 4 bases from J, with 6 bases between. The CDR3 bases are TGTGCCAGCAGCGAGGTCACCGGGGAGCTGTTTTTT. Its translation is CASSEVTGELFF.

This rearrangement joins TRBV27 to TRBJ1-1; D is perhaps TRBD1 (6 bases). Germline CDR1 MNHEY, CDR2 SMNVEV (reference sequence). This CDR3 spans 14 amino acids. V lost 4 bases and J lost 0, with 9 bases in between. CDR3 DNA sequence: TGTGCCAGCAGTTACACAGGGATGAACACTGAAGCTTTCTTT. This translates into CASSYTGMNTEAFF.

This clone turned up a few times. V and J are TRBV5-1 and TRBJ1-1; 7 nucleotides match TRBD1. Germline assignment: CDR1 SGHRS and CDR2 YFSETQ. With V trimmed by 4 bases and J by 0 bases, 12 bases remained unmatched. The CDR3 runs 17 residues. This chain's CDR3 is CASSPPNSQGMNTEAFF. The CDR3 DNA reads as TGCGCCAGCAGCCCCCCCAATTCACAGGGGATGAACACTGAAGCTTTCTTT.

The CDR3 region has the DNA TGTGCCAGCCGCAGGTCATACAATGAGCAGTTCTTC. It yields the protein CASRRSYNEQFF. The chain carries TRBV2 and TRBJ2-1, with D hard to call. V was pared by 8 bases and J by 4 bases, with 9 bases between. There are 12 residues in the CDR3. The germline gives CDR1 SNHLY, CDR2 FYNNEI.

The rearrangement uses TRBV4-2 and TRBJ2-1; 11 nucleotides line up with TRBD2. CDR3 length: 16 amino acids. Germline V gene sequence: CDR1 LGHNA, CDR2 YNFKEQ. With V trimmed by 1 base and J by 6 bases, 5 bases remained unmatched. This CDR3 reads CASSQGIAGGPNEQFF. The CDR3 nucleotides are TGTGCCAGCAGCCAAGGGATAGCGGGGGGGCCCAATGAGCAGTTCTTC.

The genes are TRBV19 and TRBJ2-3; TRBD1 matches 8 bases. CDR3 length equals 13 residues. J gave up 4 bases and V 4 bases, and 1 base lay outside the gene matches. Germline assignment: CDR1 LNHDA and CDR2 SQIVND (reference sequence). CDR3 sequence (DNA): TGTGCCAGTAGTACACAGGGGGCAGATACGCAGTATTTT. Its protein is CASSTQGADTQYF.

J is TRBJ2-7 and V is TRBV3-1 (or the pseudogene TRBV3-2); 9 bases align to TRBD2. The CDR3 runs 15 residues. Trimming at V came to 4 bases and at J to 5 bases, leaving 9 bases not matched to a gene. Germline V CDR1 and CDR2: LGHDT, YNNKEL (reference sequence). The CDR3 bases are TGTGCCAGCAGCCCCCAGGGTAGCGGGAGCGACGAGCAGTACTTC. Protein sequence: CASSPQGSGSDEQYF.

This clone was counted a few times. The chain recombines TRBV7-6 with TRBJ2-7, with D perhaps TRBD1 (6 bases). CDR3 length equals 15 residues. V dropped 4 bases and J dropped 7 bases, with 20 bases sitting between them. Germline lookup yields CDR1 SGHVS and CDR2 FNYEAQ. The CDR3 spells CASSSPGTSYGEQYF. The CDR3 DNA is TGTGCCAGCAGCTCCCCAGGGACATCTTACGGTGAGCAGTACTTC. Full variable domain (rest looked up from reference TRBV7-6 and TRBJ2-7): GAGVSQSPRYKVTKRGQDVALRCDPISGHVSLYWYRQALGQGPEFLTYFNYEAQQDKSGLPNDRFSAERPEGSISTLTIQRTEQRDSAMYRCASSSPGTSYGEQYFGPGTRLTVT.

This clone appeared a single time. The chain is built from TRBV6-5 and TRBJ1-5; 7 positions agree with TRBD1. In germline, CDR1 is MNHEY, CDR2 SVGAGI. Trimming cost V 6 bases and J 6 bases; bases outside gene matches: 11. This CDR3 has 15 amino acids. The CDR3 DNA sequence: TGTGCCAGCAGCAGATACAGGGGTCGGGGTCAGCCCCAGCATTTT. Its protein product is CASSRYRGRGQPQHF.

The chain combines TRBV6-5 with TRBJ2-1; 10 nucleotides align to TRBD2. The CDR3 is made up of 16 amino acids. V was pared by 4 bases and J by 1 base, with 4 bases of the junction left unmatched. CDR1 is MNHEY, CDR2 SVGAGI, per germline. The DNA for the CDR3 is TGTGCCAGCAGTTTCCGACTAGCGGGTTCCTACAATGAGCAGTTCTTC. It translates to CASSFRLAGSYNEQFF.

The chain employs TRBV12-3 or TRBV12-4 and TRBJ1-2; D is undetermined. With 6 bases removed from V and 7 bases from J, the gap between germline ends came to 9 bases. The CDR3 consists of 11 residues. CDR3 coding DNA: TGTGCCAGCAGACGGGGTTTTGGCTACACCTTC. This codes for CASRRGFGYTF.

The CDR3 spells CASSVGGPKNIQYF. The DNA for the CDR3 is TGTGCCAGCAGCGTAGGGGGGCCCAAAAACATTCAGTACTTC. V usage is TRBV9 and J usage is TRBJ2-4, with a weak D call TRBD1 (6 bases). The V gene lost 0 bases and the J gene lost 2 bases, with 6 bases spanning the gap. CDR1 SGDLS and CDR2 YYNGEE come from the germline V gene. The CDR3 has 14 amino acids.

J is TRBJ1-1 and V is TRBV29-1; D unclear. Germline loops: CDR1 SQVTM, CDR2 ANQGSEA. The CDR3 contains 12 residues. Trimming stripped 7 bases from V and 1 base from J, with 10 bases between. The DNA of the CDR3 is TGCAGCGGGGCGCTACCGAACACTGAAGCTTTCTTT. Protein: CSGALPNTEAFF.

This chain connects TRBV21-1 to TRBJ1-5; TRBD1, as called in the table, went unchecked against the DNA. TRBV21-1 is assigned pseudogene status. CDR3 size: 15 residues. The CDR3 bases are TGTGCCAGCAGCAAATATCAGGGGAGCGATCAGCCCCAGCATTTT. Translated: CASSKYQGSDQPQHF.

The CDR3 bases are TGTGCCAGCTCCCACGGACAGCTGAATTCACCCCTCCACTTT. Translating it yields CASSHGQLNSPLHF. The chain is built from TRBV18 and TRBJ1-6, with a tentative D call TRBD1 (6 bases). The CDR3 contains 14 residues. Trimming cost V 6 bases and J 7 bases, with 13 bases left between them. Germline values: CDR1 KGHSH, CDR2 LQKENI.

This clone appeared a single time. V gene TRBV7-2 combines with J gene TRBJ1-2, with 10 bases fitting TRBD1. Trimming took 0 bases from V and 4 from J; bases not matched to a gene: 5. From germline, CDR1 is SGHTA and CDR2 FQGNSA. The CDR3 totals 16 residues. The CDR3 nucleotides are TGTGCCAGCAGCTTAGCGCGGGACAGGGGCCTCTATGGCTACACCTTC. It specifies CASSLARDRGLYGYTF.

This chain connects TRBV5-4 to TRBJ1-2; the D gene is possibly TRBD1 (6 bases). Germline loops: CDR1 SGHNT, CDR2 YYREEE (reference sequence). This CDR3 spans 13 amino acids. The V and J ends lost 6 bases and 5 bases respectively, with 14 bases between them. CDR3: CASNQGPGYGYTF. The CDR3 region has the DNA TGTGCCAGCAACCAGGGGCCTGGGTATGGCTACACCTTC.

This chain links TRBV19 with TRBJ1-4; 11 nucleotides line up with TRBD1. Unmatched junction bases numbered 6, after V lost 9 bases and J lost 6 bases. Per germline, CDR1 LNHDA and CDR2 SQIVND (reference sequence). CDR3 length: 14 residues. CDR3 residues: CASCRTGGYEKLFF. The CDR3, as DNA: TGTGCCAGCTGCCGGACAGGGGGCTATGAAAAACTGTTTTTT.

The J gene is TRBJ2-7, the V gene TRBV27; possibly TRBD1 for D (7 bases). V was trimmed by 3 bases and J by 4 bases, leaving 13 bases between them. Looked up from germline, CDR1 is MNHEY and CDR2 is SMNVEV (reference sequence). This CDR3 is 14 amino acids long. In DNA, the CDR3 is TGTGCCAGCAGTTTTGGAGGGGGCCGATACGAGCAGTACTTC. Translation gives CASSFGGGRYEQYF.

The rearrangement uses TRBV28 and TRBJ1-5; no clear D gene. CDR1 is MDHEN, CDR2 SYDVKM, per germline. The CDR3 extends over 13 amino acids. The germline V and J ends were trimmed by 7 bases and 6 bases, with 13 bases remaining between them. Written as DNA, the CDR3 is TGTGCCAGCAATTTGTTCAGGATTCAGCCCCAGCATTTT. As protein: CASNLFRIQPQHF. Full variable domain (remainder filled in from reference TRBV28 and TRBJ1-5): DVKVTQSSRYLVKRTGEKVFLECVQDMDHENMFWYRQDPGLGLRLIYFSYDVKMKEKGDIPEGYSVSREKKERFSLILESASTNQTSMYLCASNLFRIQPQHFGDGTRLSIL.

V gene TRBV2 combines with J gene TRBJ1-2; D is perhaps TRBD1 (5 bases). There are 14 residues in the CDR3. The V gene lost 6 bases and the J gene lost 4 bases, with 15 bases spanning the gap. Germline CDR1 SNHLY, CDR2 FYNNEI. In DNA form, the CDR3 reads TGTGCCAGCAGAACGGACACCTTCCTCTATGGCTACACCTTC. It specifies CASRTDTFLYGYTF.

In its sample, this clone was seen a few times. V usage is TRBV3-1 (or the pseudogene TRBV3-2) and J usage is TRBJ1-2, with D hard to call. From germline, CDR1 is LGHDT and CDR2 YNNKEL (reference sequence). V shed 5 bases and J shed 8 bases, with 21 bases lying between them. This CDR3 comprises 15 residues. CDR3 in amino acids: CASSSREIRINGYTF. DNA of the CDR3: TGTGCCAGCAGCTCGCGGGAGATCCGAATTAACGGCTACACCTTC.

The rearrangement links TRBV2 to TRBJ2-3; no clear D gene. Germline V gives CDR1 SNHLY, CDR2 FYNNEI. V lost 3 bases to trimming and J lost 4 bases, with 5 bases between them. This CDR3 has 12 amino acids. The CDR3 loop reads CASSDYSDTQYF. Written as DNA, the CDR3 is TGTGCCAGCAGTGATTACTCAGATACGCAGTATTTT.

This chain joins TRBV28 and TRBJ1-1; D gene uncertain. The CDR3 has 16 residues. The germline V and J ends were trimmed by 5 bases and 8 bases, with 24 bases remaining between them. The germline V gene encodes CDR1 MDHEN and CDR2 SYDVKM. The chain's CDR3 is CASSPYRSLEGSEAFF. The DNA of the CDR3 is TGTGCCAGCAGTCCCTACCGGTCCCTCGAGGGATCGGAAGCTTTCTTT.